The present T cell receptor beta chain was sequenced within a study of shared clonotypes between healthy human individuals. The CDR3 has 15 amino acids. Germline CDR1 and CDR2: SGHAT and FQNNGV. The V gene end was trimmed by 2 bases and the J gene end by 5 bases; junction bases not matched to a gene: 6. This clone has just one count. Its antigen is still unknown. CD45RA+ naive and CD45RA-negative memory subsets were separated from CD4+ cells. Findings of the study overall: Sampling involved blood alone; tissue repertoires likely differ. Among non-shared clonotypes, generation probabilities were lower than among those shared by all four donors.

The data were produced by immunoSEQ multiplex PCR, yet TCRdb's version contains in-frame clones alone and is incomplete. The sample holds hundreds of thousands of clones, about 80% seen once. The clonotype comes from a woman in her twenties or thirties in good health. Sequencing was carried out using memory CD4+ T cells sorted from blood. Indicated subset: CD45RA-negative fraction. The chain recombines TRBV11-2 with TRBJ2-5; 9 bases line up with TRBD1. The CDR3 region has the DNA TGTGCCAGCAGCTTACGACAGGGGGGGTTGGAGACCCAGTACTTC. It codes for CASSLRQGGLETQYF.